One and the same sample provided the 25 T cell receptor beta chains below, sequenced in a study of PD-L1 blockade in urothelial cancer. Here immunoSEQ multiplex PCR was the method, and the copy in TCRdb shows in-frame clones only, minus some. Of fewer than 100,000 clones detected, around 85% appear once; the ten largest clones hold about 6.2%. Regarding time point: pretreatment peripheral blood. This specimen consisted of PBMCs, obtained around atezolizumab (anti-PD-L1) treatment. The receptors come from a man aged 40-49 years with urothelial cancer.

This chain links TRBV28 with TRBJ2-7, with TRBD1 as a possible D gene (6 bases). The germline CDR1 and CDR2 sequences are MDHEN and SYDVKM. This CDR3 contains 14 residues. Trimming cost V 4 bases and J 0 bases, with 10 bases left between them. The CDR3 loop reads CASSYRDNSYEQYF. The CDR3 coding sequence is TGTGCCAGCAGTTATAGGGACAACTCCTACGAGCAGTACTTC.

This CDR3 is CASMETSGRTAQFF. As DNA, the CDR3 is TGTGCCAGTATGGAGACTAGCGGGAGGACCGCTCAATTCTTC. This chain connects TRBV19 to TRBJ2-1; TRBD2 agrees at 13 bases. Trimming at V came to 7 bases and at J to 16 bases, leaving 13 bases not matched to a gene. The CDR3 contains 14 residues. From germline, CDR1 is LNHDA and CDR2 SQIVND (reference sequence).

J is TRBJ2-5 and V is TRBV7-2; possibly TRBD2 for D (5 bases). The length of the CDR3 is 12 residues. V was trimmed by 5 bases and J by 5 bases, leaving 9 bases between them. Per germline, CDR1 SGHTA and CDR2 FQGNSA. CDR3 residues: CASSPGWETQYF. CDR3 nucleotide sequence: TGTGCCAGCAGCCCGGGGTGGGAGACCCAGTACTTC.

The genes are TRBV2 and TRBJ1-2; D gene ambiguous. Trimming shortened V by 6 bases and J by 4 bases, and 9 bases separated the two germline ends. Germline lookup yields CDR1 SNHLY and CDR2 FYNNEI. The CDR3 contains 12 residues. The CDR3 is CASRMGTYGYTF. The CDR3 coding sequence is TGTGCCAGCAGGATGGGCACCTATGGCTACACCTTC.

This chain links TRBV11-3 with TRBJ2-1; tentatively, D is TRBD2 (6 bases). V gave up 5 bases and J gave up 6 bases, with 23 bases separating them. The CDR3 is 17 amino acids. Germline CDR1 SGHNT, CDR2 YENEEA. The DNA of the CDR3 is TGTGCCAGCAGCCGGGGCGGGACCGGGAGTTCGTCCAATGAGCAGTTCTTC. Amino acids: CASSRGGTGSSSNEQFF.

The rearrangement joins TRBV13 to TRBJ2-1, with D perhaps matching TRBD2 (6 bases). Germline loops: CDR1 PRHDT, CDR2 FYEKMQ (reference sequence). CDR3 size: 15 residues. The V and J ends lost 5 bases and 1 base respectively, with 12 bases between them. In DNA form, the CDR3 reads TGTGCCAGCAGCCCCTCACGGGGGTCCTACAATGAGCAGTTCTTC. This translates into CASSPSRGSYNEQFF.

The chain employs TRBV30 and TRBJ1-4, with TRBD1 matching over 7 bases. Trimming removed 8 bases from V and 0 bases from J; junction bases left unmatched: 9. Germline V gene lookup returns CDR1 GTSNPN and CDR2 SVGIG (reference sequence). CDR3 length: 15 amino acids. The CDR3 sequence: CAGGGSDATNEKLFF. CDR3 coding DNA: TGTGCCGGAGGGGGCAGCGACGCAACTAATGAAAAACTGTTTTTT.

V gene TRBV10-2 combines with J gene TRBJ1-2; TRBD1 matches 8 bases. The V and J ends lost 5 bases and 6 bases, in that order; junction bases with no gene match: 11. Germline V gene data show CDR1 as WSHSY and CDR2 as SAAADI. The CDR3 totals 15 residues. This chain's CDR3 is CASSLKTSGGHGYTF. The DNA of the CDR3 is TGCGCCAGCAGTCTAAAGACGTCAGGGGGCCATGGCTACACCTTC.

This clone was detected a few times. The chain combines TRBV6-1 with TRBJ2-1; 8 positions match TRBD1. V trimming: 2 bases; J trimming: 7 bases; junction bases outside the gene matches: 7. The CDR3 is 15 amino acids. Germline V gene data show CDR1 as MNHNS and CDR2 as SASEGT. The CDR3 here is CASSESGGNRNEQFF. The CDR3 region has the DNA TGTGCCAGCAGTGAATCAGGGGGCAATCGGAATGAGCAGTTCTTC.

The CDR3 nucleotides are TGTGCCGGACAACAGGGTCCGGGCACTGAAGCTTTCTTT. Translation gives CAGQQGPGTEAFF. The V call is TRBV19, the J call TRBJ1-1; a weak D match, TRBD1 (6 bases). The CDR3 runs to 13 residues. With 11 bases removed from V and 4 bases from J, the gap between germline ends came to 17 bases. Germline-derived CDR1 and CDR2 are LNHDA and SQIVND (reference sequence).

The V and J genes are TRBV7-9 and TRBJ2-3; D is ambiguous. Germline-derived CDR1 and CDR2 are SEHNR and FQNEAQ (reference sequence). The CDR3 spans 12 residues. V lost 5 bases and J lost 6, with 9 bases in between. CDR3: CASSKSVDTQYF. The CDR3 bases are TGTGCCAGCAGCAAATCCGTGGATACGCAGTATTTT.

The chain has TRBV29-1 and TRBJ2-1; 8 nucleotides agree with TRBD2. V gave up 8 bases and J gave up 5 bases; unmatched junction bases: 8. This CDR3 contains 13 residues. The germline V gene has CDR1 SQVTM and CDR2 ANQGSEA. CDR3 sequence: CSLIGGVNNEQFF. In nucleotides, the CDR3 is TGCAGCCTCATCGGGGGGGTTAACAATGAGCAGTTCTTC.

The chain combines TRBV7-2 with TRBJ2-1; 12 nucleotides line up with TRBD1. V dropped 4 bases and J dropped 4; count of bases not matched to a gene: 5. This CDR3 has 16 residues. Germline lookup yields CDR1 SGHTA and CDR2 FQGNSA. CDR3 coding DNA: TGTGCCAGCAGCTCTCCGGGACAGGGGGCGTACAATGAGCAGTTCTTC. Protein: CASSSPGQGAYNEQFF. The full variable domain, its missing parts supplied by reference TRBV7-2 and TRBJ2-1, is GAGVSQSPSNKVTEKGKDVELRCDPISGHTALYWYRQSLGQGLEFLIYFQGNSAPDKSGLPSDRFSAERTGGSVSTLTIQRTQQEDSAVYLCASSSPGQGAYNEQFFGPGTRLTVL.

The rearrangement joins TRBV30 to TRBJ2-2; weak D call: TRBD1 (6 bases). The CDR3 totals 14 residues. Trimming took off 3 bases at V and 1 base at J, with 9 bases between the two ends. CDR1 and CDR2 from the germline V gene are GTSNPN and SVGIG (reference sequence). CDR3 residues: CAWSRTVNTGELFF. The CDR3 DNA reads as TGTGCCTGGAGCCGGACAGTGAACACCGGGGAGCTGTTTTTT.

In this sample, this clone turned up a few times. The genes are TRBV4-3 and TRBJ2-7; a weak D match, TRBD2 (6 bases). Germline CDR1 LGHNA, CDR2 YSLEER. The CDR3 has 14 amino acids. With 0 bases removed from V and 6 bases from J, the gap between germline ends came to 12 bases. The CDR3 here is CASSQEGGLGEQYF. As DNA, the CDR3 is TGCGCCAGCAGCCAAGAAGGAGGGTTAGGCGAGCAGTACTTC.

The chain couples TRBV4-2 to TRBJ1-2, with 7 nucleotides matching TRBD1. Germline CDR1 LGHNA, CDR2 YNFKEQ. V shed 3 bases, J shed 6 bases, and the junction held 10 bases outside the gene matches. There are 15 residues in the CDR3. CDR3 bases: TGTGCCAGCAGCCAGCTGAACGAACAGGGGAATGGCTACACCTTC. Its translation: CASSQLNEQGNGYTF.

The chain combines TRBV5-3 with TRBJ2-7, with a weak D call TRBD2 (5 bases). TRBV5-3 is classed as an ORF, of uncertain function. This CDR3 has 11 residues. The V and J ends lost 4 bases and 6 bases respectively, with 8 bases between them. The CDR3 nucleotides are TGTGCCAGAAGCGGGAGTCGCGAGCAGTACTTC. Its protein product is CARSGSREQYF.

The rearrangement joins TRBV6-1 to TRBJ1-3, with 7 bases lining up with TRBD1. Germline V gene data show CDR1 as MNHNS and CDR2 as SASEGT. Germline trimming cut 6 bases from V and 4 bases from J; bases unmatched to any gene: 6. The CDR3 has 14 amino acids. The CDR3, as DNA: TGTGCCAGCAGGCACAGGGGTCAGGGAAACACCATATATTTT. Translation: CASRHRGQGNTIYF.

The V call is TRBV10-2, the J call TRBJ2-1; D unclear. Germline assignment: CDR1 WSHSY and CDR2 SAAADI. Trimming shortened V by 6 bases and J by 10 bases, and 16 bases separated the two germline ends. The CDR3 is made up of 13 amino acids. The chain's CDR3 is CASSLSSVREQFF. Here the CDR3 DNA reads TGCGCCAGCAGCCTATCCAGCGTACGGGAGCAGTTCTTC.

The chain has TRBV6-5 and TRBJ2-2; D is possibly TRBD1 (5 bases). Trimming took off 8 bases at V and 4 bases at J, with 14 bases between the two ends. The CDR3 totals 14 residues. Per germline, CDR1 MNHEY and CDR2 SVGAGI. In DNA, the CDR3 is TGTGCCAGCGAGGCAGGGCCCTCCACCGGGGAGCTGTTTTTT. Translated, it gives CASEAGPSTGELFF.

The chain uses TRBV30 and TRBJ2-3; 10 positions agree with TRBD2. The V segment lost 0 bases and the J segment 5 bases; nucleotides outside the gene matches: 5. This CDR3 has 15 residues. Germline-derived CDR1 and CDR2 are GTSNPN and SVGIG (reference sequence). This CDR3 is CAWSVPSGRLDTQYF. CDR3 DNA: TGTGCCTGGAGTGTACCTAGCGGGAGATTAGATACGCAGTATTTT.

The chain uses TRBV7-9 and TRBJ1-4; D is perhaps TRBD1 (5 bases). CDR1 and CDR2 from the germline V gene are SEHNR and FQNEAQ (reference sequence). The V end lost 3 bases, the J end lost 0 bases, and 11 bases lay between the germline ends. This CDR3 region has 16 residues. CDR3: CASSFGRGTTNEKLFF. The CDR3 bases are TGTGCCAGCAGCTTTGGAAGGGGAACAACTAATGAAAAACTGTTTTTT. The variable domain in full, completed from reference TRBV7-9 and TRBJ1-4, reads DTGVSQNPRHKITKRGQNVTFRCDPISEHNRLYWYRQTLGQGPEFLTYFQNEAQLEKSRLLSDRFSAERPKGSFSTLEIQRTEQGDSAMYLCASSFGRGTTNEKLFFGSGTQLSVL.

This chain uses TRBV6-4 with TRBJ2-7; TRBD2 matches 11 bases. J gave up 4 bases and V 5 bases, and 4 bases lay outside the gene matches. CDR1 and CDR2 (germline): MRHNA, SNTAGT. The CDR3 consists of 14 residues. In nucleotides, the CDR3 is TGTGCCAGCAGTATGGCTAGCGGGGGGTACGAGCAGTACTTC. Amino acid sequence: CASSMASGGYEQYF.

This chain links TRBV30 with TRBJ1-5; unclear D gene. The CDR3 length is 14 residues. CDR1 and CDR2 from the germline V gene are GTSNPN and SVGIG (reference sequence). V lost 1 base and J 3 bases, leaving 10 bases between the germline ends. CDR3 nucleotides: TGTGCCTGGAGTGGTTCATGGCCCAATCAGCCCCAGCATTTT. Its translation: CAWSGSWPNQPQHF.

The chain carries TRBV6-5 and TRBJ1-2, with 11 bases lining up with TRBD1. The CDR3 covers 15 residues. The V gene end was trimmed by 9 bases and the J gene end by 4 bases; junction bases not matched to a gene: 10. The germline V gene encodes CDR1 MNHEY and CDR2 SVGAGI. The chain's CDR3 is CASVDRGRGIYGYTF. The CDR3 nucleotides are TGTGCCAGTGTGGACAGGGGGCGCGGGATCTATGGCTACACCTTC.